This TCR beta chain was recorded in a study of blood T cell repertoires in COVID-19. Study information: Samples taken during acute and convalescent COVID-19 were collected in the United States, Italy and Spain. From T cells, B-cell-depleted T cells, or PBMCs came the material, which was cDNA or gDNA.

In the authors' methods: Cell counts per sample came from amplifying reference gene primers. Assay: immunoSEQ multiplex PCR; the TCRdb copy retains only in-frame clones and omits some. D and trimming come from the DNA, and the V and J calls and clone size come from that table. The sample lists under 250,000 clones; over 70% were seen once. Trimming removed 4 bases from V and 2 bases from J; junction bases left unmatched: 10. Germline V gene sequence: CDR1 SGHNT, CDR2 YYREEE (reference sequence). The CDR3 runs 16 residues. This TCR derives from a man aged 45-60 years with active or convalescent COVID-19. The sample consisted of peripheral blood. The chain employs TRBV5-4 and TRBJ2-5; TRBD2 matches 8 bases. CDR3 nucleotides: TGTGCCAGCAGCGCGTTCGGGGGGGGTCCGCAAGAGACCCAGTACTTC. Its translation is CASSAFGGGPQETQYF.